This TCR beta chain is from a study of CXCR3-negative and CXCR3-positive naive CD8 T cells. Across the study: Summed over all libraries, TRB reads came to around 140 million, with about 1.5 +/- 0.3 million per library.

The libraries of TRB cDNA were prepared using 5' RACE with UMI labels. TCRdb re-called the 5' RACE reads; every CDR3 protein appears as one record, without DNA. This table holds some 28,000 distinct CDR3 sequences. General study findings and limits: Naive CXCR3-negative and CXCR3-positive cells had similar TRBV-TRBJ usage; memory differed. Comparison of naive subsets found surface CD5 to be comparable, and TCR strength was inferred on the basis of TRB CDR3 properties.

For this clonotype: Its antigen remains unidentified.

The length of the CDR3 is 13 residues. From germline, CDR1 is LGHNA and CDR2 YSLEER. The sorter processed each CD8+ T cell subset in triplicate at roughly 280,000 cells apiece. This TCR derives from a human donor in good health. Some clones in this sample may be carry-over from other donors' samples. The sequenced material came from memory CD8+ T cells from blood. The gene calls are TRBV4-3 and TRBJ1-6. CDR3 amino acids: CASSQERHSPLHF.